The T cell receptor (beta chain) described here comes from a study of cytomegalovirus exposure and HLA in healthy donors. Use of 60 Vbeta and 13 Jbeta primers characterized the PCR. The repertoire was sequenced with immunoSEQ multiplex PCR; TCRdb's copy has only in-frame clones and lacks some. The sample lists some 190,000 clones, about 80% occurring once. Findings of the study overall: Cytomegalovirus association was assigned to 150 to 200 TCR beta chains. There were reportedly fewer N-insertions in an Asian-associated ancestry cluster than the approximately 700-donor mean, in a later analysis.

Concerning this clone itself: Its antigen is still unknown.

Losses at the gene ends were 4 bases for V and 0 bases for J; bases not matched to a gene: 6. CDR3 length: 15 residues. Germline CDR1 and CDR2: SGHRS and YFSETQ. Sequences were obtained from PBMCs. The rearrangement joins TRBV5-1 to TRBJ1-1; 7 bases map to TRBD1. The sequence derives from a woman aged 25 to 39 in good health and CMV-seronegative. As DNA, the CDR3 is TGCGCCAGCAGCGGTACCGGGACAGTGAACACTGAAGCTTTCTTT. Protein sequence: CASSGTGTVNTEAFF. The entire variable domain, with the rest obtained from reference TRBV5-1 and TRBJ1-1, is as follows: KAGVTQTPRYLIKTRGQQVTLSCSPISGHRSVSWYQQTPGQGLQFLFEYFSETQRNKGNFPGRFSGRQFSNSRSEMNVSTLELGDSALYLCASSGTGTVNTEAFFGQGTRLTVV.